These T cell receptor beta chains were read from a single sample in a study of T cells in Graves' hyperthyroidism and ophthalmopathy. TCRdb reanalysed the multiplex PCR reads using MiXCR and keeps one entry per CDR3 protein. The repertoire holds 600,000 to 650,000 distinct CDR3 sequences, with around 15% as singletons. Specimen: blood. These receptors all stem from a woman in her 30s with Graves' hyperthyroidism. Both conserved end residues are part of each CDR3. Clone size is stated in some rows and not others, as once, few, many or a class when expanded.

clone_size v_call cdr3_aa
. TRBV6-1 CASKLAGGYYNEQFF
many TRBV20-1 CSAPPPYGYTF
few TRBV6-2/TRBV6-3 CASSYPSTGGETQYF
. TRBV5-5 CASSFSDQVTQYF
many TRBV6-2/TRBV6-3 CASRKGPGRNRDTF
many TRBV28 CASRKTGMNYGYTF
once TRBV10-3 CAIRPARGRVENMYEETQYF
. TRBV10-2 CASSESIGTGGRQPQHF
many TRBV28 CASSLGLAGMYNEQFF
. TRBV5-1 CASSVDRAGNSPLHF
. TRBV20-1 CSARDWTSETYEQYF
. TRBV12-3/TRBV12-4 CASNLTPGLVTDTQYF
. TRBV9 CASSVVGQGYEQYF
. TRBV10-2 CASRDYNTDTQYF
many TRBV6-1 CASSEVGGYQPQHF
. TRBV19 CASSIRAGSSYEQYF
few TRBV19 CASSTGGLSNQPQHF
. TRBV6-1 CASSITGTGAVTGANVLTF
many TRBV2 CASSEGLAIFNEQYF
. TRBV5-1 CASTLGADTGELFF
many TRBV7-8 CASSWSRTPYEQYF
many TRBV12-3/TRBV12-4 CASSSQARDTQYF
once TRBV12-3/TRBV12-4 CATLKPSPGDNQPQHF
many TRBV4-1 CASSQSRGLAGPNTGELFF
few TRBV12-3/TRBV12-4 CASTPRNVLTF
. TRBV7-9 CASSLVGTADDNEQFF
many TRBV20-1 CSARERAGGNEQFF
few TRBV10-3 CAISGTREAQYF
. TRBV14 CASSLTGHGAFNQYF
many TRBV15 CATSSVYTEAFF
few TRBV20-1 CSARDNTAKLFF